Sequencing of this T cell receptor (beta chain) was carried out in a study of shared clonotypes between healthy human individuals. Study summary: CD8 memory received one plate per donor, CD8 naive two, CD4 memory three and CD4 naive three.

As handled by the study authors: Because ImmunoSEQ provided only junction sequences with no quality scores, the filtering differed. Sequencing was performed with immunoSEQ multiplex PCR; in TCRdb, only in-frame clones are kept and a portion is missing. Clone size and V and J calls were adopted from that table, with D and trimming inferred from the DNA. Of more than 2 million clones listed, 90% to 97% are singletons. The CDR3 has 11 residues. V was trimmed by 6 bases and J by 6 bases, leaving 9 bases between them. Germline CDR1 reads SNHLY; CDR2 reads FYNNEI. Study-wide points: Non-shared clonotypes had lower generation probabilities than clonotypes shared by all four sorted-subset donors. There were few donors, and this limited the genetic and exposure-history diversity represented.

Remarks on this clone: Its antigen is not known. The sample carries other DNA sequences with the same CDR3.

The sequence was collected from a man in his late teens or twenties in good health. The sample taken for sequencing was naive CD4+ T cells sorted from blood. The sample's subset: CD45RA+ positively selected. The chain carries TRBV2 and TRBJ2-7; no clear D. This CDR3 is CASRTGAEQYF. The DNA for the CDR3 is TGTGCCAGCAGGACGGGCGCCGAGCAGTACTTC.